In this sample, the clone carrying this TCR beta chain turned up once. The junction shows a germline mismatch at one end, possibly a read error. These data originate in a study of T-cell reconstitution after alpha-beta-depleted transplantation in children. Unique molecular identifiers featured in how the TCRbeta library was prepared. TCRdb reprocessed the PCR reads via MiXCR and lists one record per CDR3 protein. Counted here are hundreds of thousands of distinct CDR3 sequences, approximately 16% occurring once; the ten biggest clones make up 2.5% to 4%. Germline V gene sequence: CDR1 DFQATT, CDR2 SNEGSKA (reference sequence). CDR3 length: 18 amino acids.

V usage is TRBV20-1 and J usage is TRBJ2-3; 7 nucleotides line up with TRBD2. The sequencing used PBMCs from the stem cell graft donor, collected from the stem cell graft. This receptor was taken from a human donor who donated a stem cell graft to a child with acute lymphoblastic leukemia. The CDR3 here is CRARDRSSGFPSTDTQYF. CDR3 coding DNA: TGCAGGGCTAGAGATCGGAGTAGCGGGTTCCCTAGCACAGATACGCAGTATTTT.